What follows are 9 T cell receptor beta chains derived from one specimen sequenced in a study of T cell clonality in common variable immunodeficiency. Generated by immunoSEQ multiplex PCR, the TCRdb table keeps only in-frame clones and is missing some. In total the sample includes 30,000 to 40,000 clones, none of them seen once. The sequenced sample was peripheral blood mononuclear cells. The source is a person aged 18 to 70 in good health.

Points on this clone: The sequence runs out 3 residues before the end of the CDR3; the remainder is reconstructed from the germline J gene. The chain has TRBV5-1 and TRBJ2-2; TRBD2 agrees at 8 bases. CDR3 length: 19 amino acids. Germline lookup yields CDR1 SGHRS and CDR2 YFSETQ. Trimming at V came to 3 bases and at J to 3 bases, leaving 16 bases not matched to a gene. The sequenced part of the CDR3 DNA is TGCGCCAGCAGCTCCGGACTAGCATATGGTCGAAGGGACACCGGGGAG. Its translation: CASSSGLAYGRRDTGE. From start to end, the CDR3 is CASSSGLAYGRRDTGELFF.

The table lists this clone with many counts. The read ends 3 residues before the CDR3 terminus; that terminus is restored from the germline J gene. V is TRBV20-1 and J is TRBJ2-3; D might be TRBD2 (5 bases). Trimming stripped 3 bases from V and 0 bases from J, with 13 bases between. CDR1 and CDR2 from the germline V gene are DFQATT and SNEGSKA (reference sequence). This CDR3 is 15 amino acids long. CDR3 residues: CSAREDYWSTDTQYF. The covered CDR3 bases are TGCAGTGCTAGGGAAGACTATTGGAGCACAGATACG.

This clone was seen repeatedly, ten times or more. The read finishes 3 residues shy of the CDR3 end, and the germline J gene is used to complete it. The genes are TRBV5-1 and TRBJ1-1; tentatively, D is TRBD1 (5 bases). Germline V gene data show CDR1 as SGHRS and CDR2 as YFSETQ. The CDR3 sequence is 14 residues long. Trimming left V 2 bases short and J 1 base short, with 9 bases between. This CDR3 reads CASSLIQENTEAFF. CDR3 bases read: TGCGCCAGCAGCTTAATACAGGAGAACACTGAA.

This clone was seen ten or more times. The read gets to within 3 residues of the CDR3 end, and the germline J gene fills in the rest. The genes are TRBV20-1 and TRBJ1-4; D is uncertain. Germline V gene sequence: CDR1 DFQATT, CDR2 SNEGSKA (reference sequence). The CDR3 consists of 14 residues. The part of the CDR3 DNA that was read is TGCAGTGCTAGACCCAGCTATCTAATGACGGGA. Translating it yields CSARPSYLMTG. The full CDR3 protein is CSARPSYLMTGLFF.

This clone occurred many times. The read finishes 3 residues shy of the CDR3 end, and the germline J gene is used to complete it. The J gene is TRBJ2-7, the V gene TRBV20-1; tentative D call: TRBD1 (6 bases). Germline-derived CDR1 and CDR2 are DFQATT and SNEGSKA (reference sequence). The V and J ends lost 6 bases and 0 bases respectively, with 9 bases between them. This CDR3 comprises 12 residues. The CDR3 spells CSARTASYEQYF. The DNA read from the CDR3 is TGCAGTGCCCGGACAGCCTCCTACGAG.

This clone was picked up a small number of times. The read finishes 3 residues shy of the CDR3 end, and the germline J gene is used to complete it. This rearrangement joins TRBV30 to TRBJ1-2, with D tentatively TRBD1 (5 bases). The CDR3 runs 11 residues. Germline values: CDR1 GTSNPN, CDR2 SVGIG (reference sequence). V shed 2 bases and J shed 6 bases, with 7 bases lying between them. Partial CDR3 DNA: TGTGCCTGGAGTCTAGGGGATGGC. Amino acid sequence: CAWSLGDG. The full CDR3 reads CAWSLGDGYTF.

This clone was seen repeatedly, ten times or more. The read gets to within 3 residues of the CDR3 end, and the germline J gene fills in the rest. The chain recombines TRBV5-1 with TRBJ2-7, with 10 bases fitting TRBD1. With V trimmed by 2 bases and J by 6 bases, 2 bases remained unmatched. CDR3 length: 13 residues. Germline lookup yields CDR1 SGHRS and CDR2 YFSETQ. The sequenced part of the CDR3 DNA is TGCGCCAGCAGCTTCCGGGACAGGGGCGAG. Its protein is CASSFRDRGE. The entire CDR3 protein is CASSFRDRGEQYF.

Ten or more counts support this clone. From the germline J gene comes the end of the CDR3, since the read stops 3 residues before it. This chain connects TRBV20-1 to TRBJ2-3; no clear D gene. Trimming left V 2 bases short and J 8 bases short, with 17 bases between. CDR3 length: 14 amino acids. The germline V gene has CDR1 DFQATT and CDR2 SNEGSKA (reference sequence). The DNA read from the CDR3 is TGCAGTGCTAGAATCCCCCCTGCATCAGGTACG. Residues: CSARIPPASGT. The CDR3 as a whole reads CSARIPPASGTQYF.

Many counts were recorded for this clone. The read terminates 3 residues before the CDR3 end, so the remaining end is supplied by the germline J gene. The V gene is TRBV18, the J gene TRBJ2-3; 9 nucleotides match TRBD2. V lost 1 base, J lost 4 bases, and 3 bases stayed unmatched. The CDR3 is made up of 15 amino acids. Per germline, CDR1 KGHSH and CDR2 LQKENI. The CDR3 protein is CASSPLAGVADTQYF. The sequenced CDR3 bases are TGTGCCAGCTCACCACTAGCGGGAGTCGCAGATACG.